Detailed here is one TCR beta chain. What it binds is not known. CDR3 size: 13 residues. CDR1 and CDR2 from the germline V gene are SGHDN and FVKESK. Between the trimmed V and J ends, which lost 2 bases and 8 bases, there was a span of 12 bases. This entry comes from a study of T cell repertoires in cytomegalovirus infection. TCRdb re-analysed the reads in MiXCR, keeping a single row per CDR3 protein. This table holds about 920,000 distinct CDR3 sequences, approximately 30% found once. The chain links TRBV14 to TRBJ1-2; tentatively, D is TRBD1 (6 bases). The sequence was collected from a human donor in good health (CMV status not recorded). Some clones in this sample may be carry-over from other donors' samples. Here the sequenced sample was cultured CD8+ T cells from PBMCs, taken from culture after CMV antigen stimulation. The CDR3 nucleotides are TGTGCCAGCAGCCAACAGGGGACTCGGGGCTACACCTTC. Protein sequence: CASSQQGTRGYTF.